The 27 T cell receptor beta chains below all came from one sample that was sequenced in a study of post-analysis software for immune sequencing data (dated by TCRdb to the mid-2010s). Overall study results and their limits: Significantly higher frequencies in patients than in controls were found for roughly 5 TRBV segments, including TRBV5-6, TRBV5-1 and TRBV20-1.

The protocol used for the library was PCR. The listed sequencing device is Illumina HiSeq 2500. To reduce PCR and sequencing biases, unique molecular identifiers were incorporated into the TCR beta cDNA libraries. TCRdb applied fastp at Q25 and MiXCR to the public reads, then kept only in-frame beta chains. Rows matching on CDR3 protein sequence are summarized as one entry with the most common DNA and genes. The sample table lists a few hundred thousand distinct CDR3 sequences, roughly 38% of them with a count of one. Roughly 13% of the sample comes from the top ten. Antigens of these TCRs are unknown. Sequencing used blood. The receptor set was obtained from a girl between 10 and 17 years old with multiple sclerosis.

This clonotype was counted a few times. CDR3 in DNA: TGCAGTGCTCTCAGGGACTTCACAGATACGCAGTATTTT. As protein: CSALRDFTDTQYF. The J gene is TRBJ2-3, the V gene TRBV20-1; possible D gene TRBD2, 6 bases. CDR1 is DFQATT, CDR2 SNEGSKA, per germline (reference sequence). The CDR3 covers 13 residues. Trimming cost V 5 bases and J 2 bases, with 11 bases left between them.

This clonotype was observed a few times. The chain combines TRBV4-1 with TRBJ2-5; the match to TRBD2 covers 8 bases. The CDR3 has 16 residues. J was trimmed by 5 bases and V by 1 base; bases with no gene match: 9. From germline, CDR1 is MGHRA and CDR2 YSYEKL. This CDR3 reads CASSQVLGGGRETQYF. CDR3 DNA: TGCGCCAGCAGCCAAGTCCTCGGGGGGGGCCGGGAGACCCAGTACTTC.

V is TRBV20-1 and J is TRBJ1-2, with 8 positions matching TRBD1. Trimming took 1 base from V and 6 from J; bases not matched to a gene: 13. The CDR3 has 16 residues. The germline V gene has CDR1 DFQATT and CDR2 SNEGSKA (reference sequence). CDR3 bases: TGCAGTGCTAGAGTTGTTAGGACAGGGCCAGGGGATGGCTACACCTTC. It yields the protein CSARVVRTGPGDGYTF.

The chain uses TRBV5-1 and TRBJ2-1, with 12 bases fitting TRBD2. The CDR3 contains 17 residues. J gave up 8 bases and V 0 bases, and 9 bases lay outside the gene matches. CDR1 is SGHRS and CDR2 is YFSETQ in the germline V gene. CDR3 bases: TGCGCCAGCAGCTTGGGGGGCCGACTAGCGGGGGTCTATGAGCAGTTCTTC. It is translated as CASSLGGRLAGVYEQFF.

The V and J genes are TRBV28 and TRBJ1-2, with D tentatively TRBD1 (5 bases). From germline, CDR1 is MDHEN and CDR2 SYDVKM. V shed 3 bases and J shed 2 bases, with 10 bases lying between them. The CDR3 has 14 residues. This chain's CDR3 is CASSFADRNYGYTF. The CDR3 bases are TGTGCCAGCAGTTTTGCTGACAGAAACTATGGCTACACCTTC.

The V and J genes are TRBV7-9 and TRBJ1-4, with D perhaps matching TRBD1 (5 bases). The CDR3 contains 15 residues. Trimming took off 5 bases at V and 10 bases at J, with 20 bases between the two ends. The germline gives CDR1 SEHNR, CDR2 FQNEAQ (reference sequence). The CDR3 coding sequence is TGTGCCAGCAGCCTAGAAGGCCCTGGGGGTGGAAAACTGTTTTTT. Protein product: CASSLEGPGGGKLFF.

The chain couples TRBV4-1 to TRBJ1-1; D is undetermined. The ends were cut back, 7 bases at V and 3 bases at J, with 15 bases in the middle. The CDR3 spans 14 residues. Per germline, CDR1 MGHRA and CDR2 YSYEKL. For the CDR3, the DNA is TGCGCCAGCACCCGCCTTGAGGCGGACACTGAAGCTTTCTTT. It yields the protein CASTRLEADTEAFF.

The sample holds a few counts of this clonotype. V usage is TRBV9 and J usage is TRBJ1-1, with D tentatively TRBD1 (5 bases). The ends were cut back, 4 bases at V and 4 bases at J, with 14 bases in the middle. The germline V gene encodes CDR1 SGDLS and CDR2 YYNGEE. The CDR3 has 14 residues. In DNA form, the CDR3 reads TGTGCCAGCAGCTCAGGGACCATAGGCACTGAAGCTTTCTTT. It codes for CASSSGTIGTEAFF.

The rearrangement joins TRBV7-9 to TRBJ2-5; D is ambiguous. This CDR3 spans 17 amino acids. The germline V gene encodes CDR1 SEHNR and CDR2 FQNEAQ (reference sequence). V shed 3 bases and J shed 0 bases, with 17 bases lying between them. CDR3 DNA sequence: TGTGCCAGCAGCTTTGGGGATATGTATGACCACCAAGAGACCCAGTACTTC. Its translation is CASSFGDMYDHQETQYF. Combining the CDR3 with reference TRBV7-9 and TRBJ2-5 gives the whole variable domain DTGVSQNPRHKITKRGQNVTFRCDPISEHNRLYWYRQTLGQGPEFLTYFQNEAQLEKSRLLSDRFSAERPKGSFSTLEIQRTEQGDSAMYLCASSFGDMYDHQETQYFGPGTRLLVL.

The V gene is TRBV7-9, the J gene TRBJ2-4; 13 bases align to TRBD2. Germline V lookup: CDR1 SEHNR, CDR2 FQNEAQ (reference sequence). The ends lost 3 bases at V and 6 bases at J; junction bases unmatched: 11. CDR3 size: 18 residues. As DNA, the CDR3 is TGTGCCAGCAGCTTCTACTTGGGACTAGCGGGGCCCATAAACATTCAGTACTTC. Amino acids: CASSFYLGLAGPINIQYF.

This clonotype has just a few counts. The chain couples TRBV29-1 to TRBJ2-5; TRBD2 aligns across 11 bases. Germline V lookup: CDR1 SQVTM, CDR2 ANQGSEA. V gave up 8 bases and J gave up 2 bases; unmatched junction bases: 10. The CDR3 runs to 15 residues. The CDR3 spells CSTDPLAGVQETQYF. The CDR3 region has the DNA TGCAGCACCGACCCACTAGCGGGGGTTCAAGAGACCCAGTACTTC.

The chain employs TRBV9 and TRBJ1-2, with D uncertain. The CDR3 is made up of 14 amino acids. Germline loops: CDR1 SGDLS, CDR2 YYNGEE. The V and J ends lost 0 bases and 1 base respectively, with 7 bases between them. CDR3 DNA sequence: TGTGCCAGCAGCGTAGCAAGTGGTAACTATGGCTACACCTTC. Amino acids: CASSVASGNYGYTF.

The V gene is TRBV19, the J gene TRBJ2-1, with D possibly matching TRBD2 (5 bases). Germline CDR1 is LNHDA and CDR2 is SQIVND (reference sequence). The CDR3 spans 15 residues. The V end was cut by 7 bases, the J end by 7 bases, with 20 bases between. CDR3 sequence (DNA): TGTGCCAGTACCCGTCTGGGGAGTCCCCGAAATGAGCAGTTCTTC. This gives the protein CASTRLGSPRNEQFF.

The V gene is TRBV12-3 or TRBV12-4, the J gene TRBJ2-3; either TRBD1 or TRBD2 may supply D (6 bases each). Trimming stripped 7 bases from V and 0 bases from J, with 14 bases between. The CDR3 length is 15 residues. CDR3 sequence reads: CASNIWGASTDTQYF. The CDR3 DNA reads TGTGCCAGCAACATTTGGGGGGCGAGCACAGATACGCAGTATTTT.

The chain employs TRBV6-5 and TRBJ2-1; D is undetermined. Per the germline V gene, CDR1 is MNHEY and CDR2 is SVGAGI. There are 15 residues in the CDR3. Trimming pared 0 bases from V and 0 bases from J, leaving 6 bases between. CDR3 residues: CASSYSVNSYNEQFF. The DNA for the CDR3 is TGTGCCAGCAGTTACTCAGTTAACTCCTACAATGAGCAGTTCTTC.

CDR3 sequence (DNA): TGTGCCAGCAACCCAGGGGCAGGCACGGACATATACAATGAGCAGTTCTTC. It translates to CASNPGAGTDIYNEQFF. The chain links TRBV12-3 or TRBV12-4 to TRBJ2-1, with TRBD1 as a possible D gene (6 bases). The CDR3 consists of 17 residues. V lost 7 bases and J lost 4, with 23 bases in between.

CDR3 sequence: CASSIQGATDTQYF. The CDR3 DNA is TGTGCCAGCAGTATACAGGGGGCAACAGATACGCAGTATTTT. The chain carries TRBV2 and TRBJ2-3, with 9 bases fitting TRBD1. The V gene end was trimmed by 5 bases and the J gene end by 3 bases; junction bases not matched to a gene: 3. The germline V gene has CDR1 SNHLY and CDR2 FYNNEI. The CDR3 consists of 14 residues.

Concerning this clonotype: The germline gene is not matched at one end of the junction; a read error may be the cause. The J gene is TRBJ2-1, the V gene TRBV12-3 or TRBV12-4, with a tentative D call TRBD1 (5 bases). This CDR3 comprises 15 residues. Written as DNA, the CDR3 is TGTGCCAGCAGTCCCGGTAACCGGGCCAGGGATGAGCGGTTCTTC. The encoded protein is CASSPGNRARDERFF.

As to this clonotype: Sequence at one end of the junction differs from germline and may be a read error. The V and J genes are TRBV6-5 and TRBJ1-1; 9 nucleotides line up with TRBD1. Germline CDR1 MNHEY, CDR2 SVGAGI. This CDR3 region has 15 residues. The CDR3: CASTLDRGLSREAFF. CDR3 bases: TGTGCCAGCACCCTTGACAGGGGGTTGTCGCGTGAAGCCTTCTTT.

The rearrangement links TRBV3-1 to TRBJ1-1; D is unresolved. Trimming shortened V by 1 base and J by 1 base, and 13 bases separated the two germline ends. The CDR3 is made up of 16 amino acids. Looked up from germline, CDR1 is LGHDT and CDR2 is YNNKEL (reference sequence). Here the CDR3 DNA reads TGTGCCAGCAGCCAAGGGGCCCACAGATCGAACACTGAAGCTTTCTTT. Its protein product is CASSQGAHRSNTEAFF.

This clonotype occurred many times. The chain combines TRBV20-1 with TRBJ2-1; D perhaps matches TRBD2 (7 bases). V gave up 1 base and J gave up 7 bases, with 17 bases separating them. Germline assignment: CDR1 DFQATT and CDR2 SNEGSKA (reference sequence). The CDR3 has 15 amino acids. CDR3 sequence reads: CSARGVEGGYNEQFF. DNA of the CDR3: TGCAGTGCTAGAGGCGTAGAGGGGGGGTATAATGAGCAGTTCTTC.

The V gene is TRBV20-1, the J gene TRBJ2-1; 10 bases line up with TRBD2. CDR1 and CDR2 from the germline V gene are DFQATT and SNEGSKA (reference sequence). The CDR3 is made up of 15 amino acids. V shed 3 bases and J 1 base; nucleotides not matched to a gene: 3. The DNA of the CDR3 is TGCAGTGCTAGTGTAGCGGGGGGTTCCTACAATGAGCAGTTCTTC. This encodes CSASVAGGSYNEQFF.

The chain joins TRBV5-1 to TRBJ2-5; 9 bases are a match to TRBD1. Per germline, CDR1 SGHRS and CDR2 YFSETQ. J was trimmed by 11 bases and V by 4 bases; bases with no gene match: 9. The CDR3 runs to 13 residues. CDR3 protein: CASSITGGNEQYF. The CDR3, as DNA: TGCGCCAGCAGCATCACAGGGGGCAATGAGCAGTACTTC.

J is TRBJ1-4 and V is TRBV12-3 or TRBV12-4; D uncertain. CDR3 length equals 14 residues. V lost 6 bases and J 4 bases, leaving 12 bases between the germline ends. The CDR3 here is CASRLGEDNEKLFF. In DNA form, the CDR3 reads TGTGCCAGCAGACTCGGGGAGGATAATGAAAAACTGTTTTTT.

This sequence joins TRBV20-1 and TRBJ1-2, with a weak D call TRBD1 (6 bases). The length of the CDR3 is 13 residues. V was cut by 6 bases and J by 6 bases, with 17 bases left in between. Germline V gives CDR1 DFQATT, CDR2 SNEGSKA (reference sequence). Written as DNA, the CDR3 is TGCAGTGCCCTTTATGAGGGGGTGGATGGCTACACCTTC. This sequence encodes CSALYEGVDGYTF.

This clonotype was seen a handful of times. V usage is TRBV5-1 and J usage is TRBJ2-1; D unresolved. V lost 0 bases and J lost 1, with 2 bases in between. CDR3 length: 13 residues. Germline V CDR1 and CDR2: SGHRS, YFSETQ. The CDR3 DNA reads TGCGCCAGCAGCTTGGTTTCCTACAATGAGCAGTTCTTC. Its protein product is CASSLVSYNEQFF.

The V gene is TRBV12-3 or TRBV12-4, the J gene TRBJ2-5; either TRBD1 or TRBD2 may supply D (5 bases each). This CDR3 is built from 15 residues. Trimming removed 2 bases at V and 2 bases at J, with 12 bases between. CDR3 DNA: TGTGCCAGCAGTTTATTGAGGGGCGCACAAGAGACCCAGTACTTC. Its translation is CASSLLRGAQETQYF.